This T cell receptor (beta chain) was sequenced during a study of blood T cell repertoires in COVID-19. Study-level information: Spain, Italy and the United States supplied samples that represented acute and convalescent COVID-19. T cells, B-cell-depleted T cells, or PBMCs supplied cDNA or gDNA.

The CDR3 is made up of 19 amino acids. Original data processing: Amplification of reference gene primers provided the estimated nucleated cell counts. Some clones are missing from TCRdb's copy, which holds only in-frame ones; the method was immunoSEQ multiplex PCR. V and J calls and clone size are as listed in that table; D and trimming were resolved from the DNA. The data contain about 180,000 clones, 84% of them singletons. This TCR was sampled from a human donor in a cohort sampled during active COVID-19. Input material: peripheral blood. The chain has TRBV21-1 and TRBJ2-1; the D segment call TRBD2 is taken from the table without a DNA check. TRBV21-1 is classified as a pseudogene. In DNA, the CDR3 is TGTGCCAGCAGCAAAGGCACTAGCGGGGGGGCCGTAGCCTACAATGAGCAGTTCTTC. Translated: CASSKGTSGGAVAYNEQFF.